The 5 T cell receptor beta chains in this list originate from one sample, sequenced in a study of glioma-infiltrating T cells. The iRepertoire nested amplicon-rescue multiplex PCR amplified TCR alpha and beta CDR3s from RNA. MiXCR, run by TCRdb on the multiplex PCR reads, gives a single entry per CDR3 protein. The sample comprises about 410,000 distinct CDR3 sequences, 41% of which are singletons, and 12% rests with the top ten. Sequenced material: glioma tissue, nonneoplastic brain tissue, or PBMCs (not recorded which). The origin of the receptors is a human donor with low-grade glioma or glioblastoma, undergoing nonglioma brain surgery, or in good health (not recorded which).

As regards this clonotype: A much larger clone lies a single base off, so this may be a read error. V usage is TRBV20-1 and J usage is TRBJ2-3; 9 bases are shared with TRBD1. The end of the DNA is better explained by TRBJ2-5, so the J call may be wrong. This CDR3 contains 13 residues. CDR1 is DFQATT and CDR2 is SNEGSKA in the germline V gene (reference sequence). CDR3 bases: TGCAGTGCTAGTAACAGGGGGCAAGAGAACCAGTACTTC. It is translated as CSASNRGQENQYF.

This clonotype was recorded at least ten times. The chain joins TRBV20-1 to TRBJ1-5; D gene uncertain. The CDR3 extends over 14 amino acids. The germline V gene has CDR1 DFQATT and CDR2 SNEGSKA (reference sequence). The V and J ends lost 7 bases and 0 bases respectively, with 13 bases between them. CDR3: CSVTREYSNQPQHF. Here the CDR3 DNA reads TGCAGTGTAACCCGGGAGTATAGCAATCAGCCCCAGCATTTT.

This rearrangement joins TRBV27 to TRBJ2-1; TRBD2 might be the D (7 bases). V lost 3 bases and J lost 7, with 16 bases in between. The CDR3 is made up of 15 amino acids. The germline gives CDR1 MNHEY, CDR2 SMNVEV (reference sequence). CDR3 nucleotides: TGTGCCAGCAGTTTTACGGGGGGCGGGATGAATGAGCAGTTCTTC. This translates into CASSFTGGGMNEQFF.

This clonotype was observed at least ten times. DNA of the CDR3: TGTGCCAGCAGTCTTCTCCAGGGGCGAACTGAAGCTTTCTTT. This gives the protein CASSLLQGRTEAFF. The chain uses TRBV27 and TRBJ1-1; D might be TRBD1 (6 bases). The CDR3 consists of 14 residues. Germline V gives CDR1 MNHEY, CDR2 SMNVEV (reference sequence). V shed 5 bases and J shed 5 bases, with 15 bases lying between them.

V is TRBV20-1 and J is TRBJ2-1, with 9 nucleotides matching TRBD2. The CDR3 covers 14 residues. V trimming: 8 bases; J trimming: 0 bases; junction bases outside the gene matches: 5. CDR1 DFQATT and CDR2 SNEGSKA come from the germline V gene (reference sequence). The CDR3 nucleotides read TGCAGTCCGCGTAGCGGGAGCTCCTACAATGAGCAGTTCTTC. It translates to CSPRSGSSYNEQFF.